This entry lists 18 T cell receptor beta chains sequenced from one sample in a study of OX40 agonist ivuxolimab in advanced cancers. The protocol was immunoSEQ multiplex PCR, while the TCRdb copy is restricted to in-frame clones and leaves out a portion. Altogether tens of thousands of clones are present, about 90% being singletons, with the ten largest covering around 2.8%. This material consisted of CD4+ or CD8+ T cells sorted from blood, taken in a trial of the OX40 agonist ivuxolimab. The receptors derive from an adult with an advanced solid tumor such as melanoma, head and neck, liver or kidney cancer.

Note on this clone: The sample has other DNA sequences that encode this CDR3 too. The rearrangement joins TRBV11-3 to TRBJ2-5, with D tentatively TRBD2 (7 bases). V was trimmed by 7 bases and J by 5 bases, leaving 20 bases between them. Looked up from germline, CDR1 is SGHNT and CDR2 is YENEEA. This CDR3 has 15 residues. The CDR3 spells CASNSMGEGGETQYF. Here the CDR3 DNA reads TGTGCCAGCAACTCCATGGGGGAGGGGGGTGAGACCCAGTACTTC.

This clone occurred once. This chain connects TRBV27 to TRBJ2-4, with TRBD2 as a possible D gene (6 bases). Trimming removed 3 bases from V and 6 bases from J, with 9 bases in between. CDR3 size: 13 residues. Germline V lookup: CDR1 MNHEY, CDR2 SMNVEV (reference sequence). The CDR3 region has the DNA TGTGCCAGCAGTTTGGCGGGACTAAACATTCAGTACTTC. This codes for CASSLAGLNIQYF.

The DNA of the CDR3 is TGTGCCAGCAGTGGAACCTCCCTACAGACGACTGAAGCTTTCTTT. This translates into CASSGTSLQTTEAFF. The chain combines TRBV6-6 with TRBJ1-1; D not certain. Between the trimmed V and J ends, which lost 5 bases and 5 bases, there was a span of 18 bases. The CDR3 has 15 amino acids. CDR1 is MNHNY and CDR2 is SVGAGI in the germline V gene (reference sequence).

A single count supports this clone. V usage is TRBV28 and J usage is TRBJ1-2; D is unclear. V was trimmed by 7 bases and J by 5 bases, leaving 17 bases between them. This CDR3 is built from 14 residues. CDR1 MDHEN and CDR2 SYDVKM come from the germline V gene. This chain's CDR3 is CASTSGTALYGYTF. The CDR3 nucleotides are TGTGCCAGCACCTCTGGAACTGCCCTATATGGCTACACCTTC.

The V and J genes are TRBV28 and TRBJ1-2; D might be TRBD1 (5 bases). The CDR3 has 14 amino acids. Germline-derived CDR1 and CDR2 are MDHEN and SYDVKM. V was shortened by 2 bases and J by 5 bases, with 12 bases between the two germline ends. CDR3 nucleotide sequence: TGTGCCAGCAGTTTACGGGGCGCCCATTATGGCTACACCTTC. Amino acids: CASSLRGAHYGYTF.

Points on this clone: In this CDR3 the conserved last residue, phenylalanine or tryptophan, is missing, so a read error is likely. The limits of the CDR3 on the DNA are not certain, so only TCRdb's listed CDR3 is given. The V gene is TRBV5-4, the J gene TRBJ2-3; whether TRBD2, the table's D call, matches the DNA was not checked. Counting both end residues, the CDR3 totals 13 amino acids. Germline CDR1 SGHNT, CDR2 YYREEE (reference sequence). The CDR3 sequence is CASSFSPGTKREY.

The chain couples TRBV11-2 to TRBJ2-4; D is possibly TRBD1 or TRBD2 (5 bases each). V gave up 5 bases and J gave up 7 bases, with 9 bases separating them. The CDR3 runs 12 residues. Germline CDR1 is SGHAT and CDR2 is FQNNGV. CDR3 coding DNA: TGTGCCAGCAGCCCGAGGGGTAACATTCAGTACTTC. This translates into CASSPRGNIQYF.

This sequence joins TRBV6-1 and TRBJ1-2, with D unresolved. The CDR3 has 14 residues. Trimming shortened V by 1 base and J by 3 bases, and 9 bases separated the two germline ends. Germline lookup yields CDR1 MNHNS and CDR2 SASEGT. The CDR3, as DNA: TGTGCCAGCAGTGAAGAGCCGGGTGACTATGGCTACACCTTC. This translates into CASSEEPGDYGYTF.

The CDR3 reads CAGGAAGEKLFF. CDR3 DNA sequence: TGTGCCGGGGGGGCGGCAGGTGAAAAACTGTTTTTT. This sequence joins TRBV7-9 and TRBJ1-4; TRBD1 might be the D (6 bases). The V and J ends lost 11 bases and 7 bases respectively, with 14 bases between them. There are 12 residues in the CDR3. Germline V gene lookup returns CDR1 SEHNR and CDR2 FQNEAQ (reference sequence).

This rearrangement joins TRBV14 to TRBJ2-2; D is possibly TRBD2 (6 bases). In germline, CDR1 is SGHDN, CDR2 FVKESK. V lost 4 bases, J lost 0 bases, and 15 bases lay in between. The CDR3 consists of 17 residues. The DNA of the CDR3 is TGTGCCAGCAGCCGCCTCCGCCGCGGGGCGAACACCGGGGAGCTGTTTTTT. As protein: CASSRLRRGANTGELFF.

CDR3: CASSVAQMNTEAFF. The CDR3, as DNA: TGTGCCAGCAGCGTAGCACAGATGAACACTGAAGCTTTCTTT. The rearrangement uses TRBV9 and TRBJ1-1; D is unresolved. CDR3 size: 14 residues. Trimming stripped 0 bases from V and 0 bases from J, with 6 bases between. Germline V gene sequence: CDR1 SGDLS, CDR2 YYNGEE.

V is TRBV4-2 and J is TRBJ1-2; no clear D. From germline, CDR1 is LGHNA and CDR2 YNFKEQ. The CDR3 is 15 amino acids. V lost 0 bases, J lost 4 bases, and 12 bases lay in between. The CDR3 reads CASSQEGGQVYGYTF. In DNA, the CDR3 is TGTGCCAGCAGCCAAGAGGGCGGGCAGGTCTATGGCTACACCTTC.

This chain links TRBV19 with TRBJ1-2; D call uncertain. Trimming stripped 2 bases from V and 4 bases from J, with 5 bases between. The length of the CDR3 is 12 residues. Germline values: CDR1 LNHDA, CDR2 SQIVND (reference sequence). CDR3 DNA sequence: TGTGCCAGTAGTATAACCAGCTATGGCTACACCTTC. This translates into CASSITSYGYTF.

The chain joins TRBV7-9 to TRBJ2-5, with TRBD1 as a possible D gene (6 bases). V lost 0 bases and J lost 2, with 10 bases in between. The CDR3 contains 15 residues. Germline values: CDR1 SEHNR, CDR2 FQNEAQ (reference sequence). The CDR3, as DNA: TGTGCCAGCAGCTTAGCGCAGGGGTCACAAGAGACCCAGTACTTC. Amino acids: CASSLAQGSQETQYF.

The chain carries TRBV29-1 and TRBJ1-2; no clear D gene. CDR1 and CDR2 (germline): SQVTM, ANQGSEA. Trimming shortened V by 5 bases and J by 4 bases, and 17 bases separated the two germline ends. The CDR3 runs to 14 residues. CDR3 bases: TGCAGCGTTTCTAGTACAAACTTAGGCTATGGCTACACCTTC. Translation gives CSVSSTNLGYGYTF.

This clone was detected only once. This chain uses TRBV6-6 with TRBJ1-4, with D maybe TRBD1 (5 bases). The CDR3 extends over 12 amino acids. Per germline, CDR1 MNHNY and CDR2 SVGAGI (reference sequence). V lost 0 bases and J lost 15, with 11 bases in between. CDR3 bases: TGTGCCAGCAGTTACTCGGCCAGGGAGGTGTTTTTT. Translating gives CASSYSAREVFF.

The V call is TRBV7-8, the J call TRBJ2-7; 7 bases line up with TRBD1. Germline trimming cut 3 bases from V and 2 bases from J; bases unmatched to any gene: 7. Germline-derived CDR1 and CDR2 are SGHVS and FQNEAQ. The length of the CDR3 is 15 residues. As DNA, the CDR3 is TGTGCCAGCAGCTTTCGGACAGGTCTAACCTACGAGCAGTACTTC. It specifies CASSFRTGLTYEQYF.

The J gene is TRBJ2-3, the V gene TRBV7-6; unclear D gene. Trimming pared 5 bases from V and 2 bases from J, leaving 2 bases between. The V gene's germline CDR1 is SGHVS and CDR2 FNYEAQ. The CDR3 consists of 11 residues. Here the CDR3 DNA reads TGTGCCAGCAGCAACACAGATACGCAGTATTTT. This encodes CASSNTDTQYF.